Shown below are 27 T cell receptor beta chains from a single sample sequenced in a study of blood T cell repertoires in COVID-19. This table comes from immunoSEQ multiplex PCR, and its TCRdb copy is limited to in-frame clones, with some not included. The table has about 220,000 clones, 70% to 85% seen once. Sequencing was done on a sample of PBMCs or T cells enriched from blood (not recorded which). These receptor sequences come from a man aged 35 to 55 who had recovered from COVID-19.

Here the CDR3 DNA reads TGTGCCAGCAGACCAGGGGGCGGACTTTCCTACGAGCAGTACTTC. Amino acids: CASRPGGGLSYEQYF. The chain uses TRBV28 and TRBJ2-7; the match to TRBD1 covers 8 bases. CDR1 is MDHEN and CDR2 is SYDVKM in the germline V gene. The CDR3 totals 15 residues. V was pared by 6 bases and J by 1 base, with 8 bases of the junction left unmatched.

The rearrangement uses TRBV6-5 and TRBJ1-2; possible D gene TRBD1, 5 bases. V was cut by 4 bases and J by 4 bases, with 13 bases left in between. The length of the CDR3 is 14 residues. The germline V gene has CDR1 MNHEY and CDR2 SVGAGI. CDR3 DNA sequence: TGTGCCAGCAGTTTCCCGGGGGAAGTCTATGGCTACACCTTC. Amino acids: CASSFPGEVYGYTF.

This CDR3 reads CASSHLKPKRNQPQHF. The CDR3 DNA follows: TGCGCCAGCAGTCACCTAAAGCCCAAAAGAAATCAGCCCCAGCATTTT. The chain recombines TRBV23-1 with TRBJ1-5; no clear D gene. TRBV23-1 is recorded as an ORF, its role being uncertain. There are 16 residues in the CDR3. The V gene lost 3 bases and the J gene lost 4 bases, with 16 bases spanning the gap.

CDR3 coding DNA: TGTGCCAGCAGCTTGTCCGCCTCTACGTATAGCAATCAGCCCCAGCATTTT. Translated: CASSLSASTYSNQPQHF. V and J are TRBV5-8 and TRBJ1-5; no definite D call. CDR3 length: 17 residues. Germline lookup yields CDR1 SGHTS and CDR2 YDEGEE. V lost 1 base, J lost 0 bases, and 14 bases lay in between.

This clone was counted only a few times. The V call is TRBV5-1, the J call TRBJ2-2, with D possibly TRBD2 on 6 matching bases. V gave up 7 bases and J gave up 4 bases, with 14 bases separating them. There are 14 residues in the CDR3. Germline lookup yields CDR1 SGHRS and CDR2 YFSETQ. In nucleotides, the CDR3 is TGCGCCAGCGGCTGGGAGGATCTCACCGGGGAGCTGTTTTTT. It specifies CASGWEDLTGELFF.

The V gene is TRBV11-2, the J gene TRBJ2-1; D is possibly TRBD2 (5 bases). The CDR3 has 14 residues. Germline-derived CDR1 and CDR2 are SGHAT and FQNNGV. With 2 bases removed from V and 6 bases from J, the gap between germline ends came to 11 bases. CDR3 loop: CASSLRELSNEQFF. The DNA of the CDR3 is TGTGCCAGCAGCTTAAGGGAGTTGAGCAATGAGCAGTTCTTC. Using reference TRBV11-2 and TRBJ2-1 for the parts outside the CDR3, the full variable domain is EAGVAQSPRYKIIEKRQSVAFWCNPISGHATLYWYQQILGQGPKLLIQFQNNGVVDDSQLPKDRFSAERLKGVDSTLKIQPAKLEDSAVYLCASSLRELSNEQFFGPGTRLTVL.

The rearrangement uses TRBV7-9 and TRBJ2-1; TRBD1 matches 10 bases. The CDR3 covers 15 residues. V was pared by 6 bases and J by 7 bases, with 9 bases of the junction left unmatched. Germline V gene data show CDR1 as SEHNR and CDR2 as FQNEAQ (reference sequence). Here the CDR3 DNA reads TGTGCCAGCAGTCGAGGGACAGGGGTTTCGAATGAGCAGTTCTTC. This sequence encodes CASSRGTGVSNEQFF. The full variable domain, rest sourced from reference TRBV7-9 and TRBJ2-1, is DTGVSQNPRHKITKRGQNVTFRCDPISEHNRLYWYRQTLGQGPEFLTYFQNEAQLEKSRLLSDRFSAERPKGSFSTLEIQRTEQGDSAMYLCASSRGTGVSNEQFFGPGTRLTVL.

This rearrangement joins TRBV28 to TRBJ1-5, with TRBD1 matching over 7 bases. V was pared by 6 bases and J by 5 bases, with 4 bases of the junction left unmatched. Germline V CDR1 and CDR2: MDHEN, SYDVKM. The CDR3 spans 13 residues. The CDR3 spells CASRATGDQPQHF. The CDR3 region has the DNA TGTGCCAGCAGGGCCACAGGGGATCAGCCCCAGCATTTT.

The CDR3 bases are TGCGCCAGCAGCTTGATACAGGGGGCTGGCACTGAAGCTTTCTTT. This sequence encodes CASSLIQGAGTEAFF. This chain links TRBV5-1 with TRBJ1-1; 9 bases fit TRBD1. This CDR3 is built from 15 residues. The V and J ends lost 1 base and 4 bases, in that order; junction bases with no gene match: 5. Germline V CDR1 and CDR2: SGHRS, YFSETQ.

The chain is built from TRBV2 and TRBJ1-5, with 9 bases fitting TRBD1. The length of the CDR3 is 16 residues. Germline values: CDR1 SNHLY, CDR2 FYNNEI. After removal of 6 bases from V and 0 bases from J, the junction contained 6 bases not matched to a gene. The CDR3 protein is CASRDRGRGSNQPQHF. The CDR3 region has the DNA TGTGCCAGCAGGGACAGGGGTCGTGGTAGCAATCAGCCCCAGCATTTT.

This chain joins TRBV5-4 and TRBJ1-1; D call uncertain. Germline assignment: CDR1 SGHNT and CDR2 YYREEE (reference sequence). V lost 1 base to trimming and J lost 6 bases, with 10 bases between them. The CDR3 consists of 13 residues. DNA of the CDR3: TGTGCCAGCAGCTTGAACCCCCCGGCTGAAGCTTTCTTT. Protein: CASSLNPPAEAFF.

The chain combines TRBV7-9 with TRBJ2-2, with 10 nucleotides matching TRBD2. Germline V gene data show CDR1 as SEHNR and CDR2 as FQNEAQ (reference sequence). This CDR3 is 16 amino acids long. The junction had 6 bases not matched to a gene; V was cut back by 1 base and J by 7 bases. The CDR3 here is CASSLERGGLGGELFF. The CDR3 DNA reads as TGTGCCAGCAGCTTAGAGCGGGGGGGCCTCGGCGGGGAGCTGTTTTTT.

This clone appeared a few times. V and J are TRBV28 and TRBJ1-2; no clear D gene. The CDR3 extends over 16 amino acids. V lost 3 bases, J lost 1 base, and 15 bases lay in between. CDR1 is MDHEN and CDR2 is SYDVKM in the germline V gene. CDR3 protein: CASSFPPGSGNYGYTF. The CDR3 nucleotides read TGTGCCAGCAGTTTTCCCCCCGGCAGCGGTAACTATGGCTACACCTTC.

V gene TRBV28 combines with J gene TRBJ2-2, with 8 bases that match TRBD1. The CDR3 is 19 amino acids. The germline gives CDR1 MDHEN, CDR2 SYDVKM. J was trimmed by 1 base and V by 2 bases; bases with no gene match: 12. The CDR3 DNA is TGTGCCAGCAGTTTACCCCCCTCGCTTGACAGGGGGAACACCGGGGAGCTGTTTTTT. It is translated as CASSLPPSLDRGNTGELFF.

The V call is TRBV30, the J call TRBJ1-4, with 10 bases identical to TRBD1. V trimming: 3 bases; J trimming: 8 bases; junction bases outside the gene matches: 15. The V gene's germline CDR1 is GTSNPN and CDR2 SVGIG (reference sequence). This CDR3 has 17 residues. The CDR3 protein is CAWSPRDRGSLDEKLFF. In DNA form, the CDR3 reads TGTGCCTGGAGCCCCCGGGACAGGGGTTCTCTGGACGAAAAACTGTTTTTT. Full variable domain (remainder filled in from reference TRBV30 and TRBJ1-4): SQTIHQWPATLVQPVGSPLSLECTVEGTSNPNLYWYRQAAGRGLQLLFYSVGIGQISSEVPQNLSASRPQDRQFILSSKKLLLSDSGFYLCAWSPRDRGSLDEKLFFGSGTQLSVL.

The chain joins TRBV7-2 to TRBJ1-6; 7 bases match TRBD1. Germline CDR1 reads SGHTA; CDR2 reads FQGNSA. V lost 7 bases and J lost 10; bases outside the gene matches: 7. The CDR3 has 13 amino acids. In nucleotides, the CDR3 is TGTGCCAGCATCCCATCAGGGGGGTCACCCCTCCACTTT. Protein: CASIPSGGSPLHF.

This rearrangement joins TRBV29-1 to TRBJ1-2, with D unclear. CDR3 size: 11 residues. Trimming removed 1 base at V and 8 bases at J, with 8 bases between. Germline V lookup: CDR1 SQVTM, CDR2 ANQGSEA. CDR3: CSVEAKSGYTF. The CDR3 coding sequence is TGCAGCGTTGAAGCCAAATCCGGCTACACCTTC.

The chain is built from TRBV5-1 and TRBJ2-2; D possibly corresponds to TRBD1 (6 bases). The CDR3 is made up of 15 amino acids. From germline, CDR1 is SGHRS and CDR2 YFSETQ. The V end was cut by 2 bases, the J end by 5 bases, with 13 bases between. In DNA, the CDR3 is TGCGCCAGCAGCTTAGAGGACAGCAAGACCGGGGAGCTGTTTTTT. It translates to CASSLEDSKTGELFF.

The rearrangement uses TRBV7-3 and TRBJ1-5; D uncertain. This CDR3 region has 16 residues. Germline CDR1 SGHTA, CDR2 FQGTGA. Trimming pared 5 bases from V and 4 bases from J, leaving 18 bases between. The CDR3: CASSPNWSDPNQPQHF. CDR3 bases: TGTGCCAGCAGCCCCAACTGGTCCGATCCTAATCAGCCCCAGCATTTT.

This rearrangement joins TRBV27 to TRBJ2-3; 8 bases fit TRBD1. The V gene's germline CDR1 is MNHEY and CDR2 SMNVEV (reference sequence). J was trimmed by 4 bases and V by 1 base; bases with no gene match: 10. This CDR3 comprises 17 residues. CDR3 nucleotides: TGTGCCAGCAGTTTATATGCGGACAGGGAGCTTCCAGATACGCAGTATTTT. Its protein product is CASSLYADRELPDTQYF.

This chain links TRBV2 with TRBJ2-2; TRBD1 matches at 8 bases. The junction had 7 bases not matched to a gene; V was cut back by 4 bases and J by 6 bases. The CDR3 is made up of 15 amino acids. Germline V lookup: CDR1 SNHLY, CDR2 FYNNEI. The CDR3 DNA sequence: TGTGCCAGCAGTGTTCTGCAGGGGGCTCCCGGGGAGCTGTTTTTT. Translating it yields CASSVLQGAPGELFF.

The chain joins TRBV19 to TRBJ2-3, with D possibly TRBD1 on 6 matching bases. CDR3 size: 15 residues. V dropped 6 bases and J dropped 2 bases, with 15 bases sitting between them. CDR1 and CDR2 (germline): LNHDA, SQIVND (reference sequence). The CDR3 loop reads CASRPGQGFTDTQYF. The CDR3 DNA reads TGTGCCAGTAGGCCGGGACAAGGATTCACAGATACGCAGTATTTT.

This chain links TRBV2 with TRBJ2-5; possible D gene TRBD2, 6 bases. Germline CDR1 and CDR2: SNHLY and FYNNEI. Trimming took 4 bases from V and 8 from J, leaving 14 bases between them. The CDR3 loop spans 13 amino acids. CDR3: CASSGGTLTTQYF. The CDR3 DNA is TGTGCCAGCAGTGGCGGGACGTTGACAACCCAGTACTTC.

This clone showed up just a few times. The chain links TRBV28 to TRBJ2-1; 7 bases fit TRBD2. J lost 5 bases, V lost 2 bases, and 3 bases had no gene match. Looked up from germline, CDR1 is MDHEN and CDR2 is SYDVKM. The CDR3 spans 14 residues. CDR3 amino acids: CASSLRSGDNEQFF. CDR3 bases: TGTGCCAGCAGTTTAAGGAGCGGGGACAATGAGCAGTTCTTC.

A note on this clone: This sample includes further DNA sequences coding for the same CDR3. The genes are TRBV28 and TRBJ1-2; 9 bases match TRBD1. This CDR3 region has 14 residues. In germline, CDR1 is MDHEN, CDR2 SYDVKM. The junction had 6 bases not matched to a gene; V was cut back by 6 bases and J by 4 bases. CDR3: CASSRDRGVYGYTF. The CDR3 region has the DNA TGTGCCAGCAGCCGCGACAGGGGGGTCTATGGCTACACCTTC.

This clone was recorded a few times. CDR3 loop: CAISEGQGTGYTF. CDR3 nucleotides: TGTGCCATCAGTGAGGGACAGGGAACTGGCTACACCTTC. The chain employs TRBV10-3 and TRBJ1-2; TRBD1 agrees at 8 bases. V shed 2 bases, J shed 7 bases, and the junction held 3 bases outside the gene matches. CDR1 is ENHRY, CDR2 SYGVKD, per germline. CDR3 length: 13 amino acids.

This chain uses TRBV4-2 with TRBJ1-1; 9 bases align to TRBD1. CDR3 length equals 15 residues. With V trimmed by 4 bases and J by 1 base, 4 bases remained unmatched. Germline CDR1 is LGHNA and CDR2 is YNFKEQ. CDR3: CASSPRTGENTEAFF. In nucleotides, the CDR3 is TGTGCCAGCAGCCCGCGGACAGGGGAGAACACTGAAGCTTTCTTT.